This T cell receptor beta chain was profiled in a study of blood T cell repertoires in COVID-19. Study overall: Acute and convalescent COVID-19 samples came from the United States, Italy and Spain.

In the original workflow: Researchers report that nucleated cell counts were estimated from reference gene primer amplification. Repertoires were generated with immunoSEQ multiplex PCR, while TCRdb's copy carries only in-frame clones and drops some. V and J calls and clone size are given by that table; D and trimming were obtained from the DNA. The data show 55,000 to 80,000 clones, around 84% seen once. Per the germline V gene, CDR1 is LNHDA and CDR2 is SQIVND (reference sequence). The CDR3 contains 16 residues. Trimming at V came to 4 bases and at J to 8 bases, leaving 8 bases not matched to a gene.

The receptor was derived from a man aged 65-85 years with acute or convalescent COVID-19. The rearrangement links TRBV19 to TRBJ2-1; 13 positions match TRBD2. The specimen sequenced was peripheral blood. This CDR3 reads CASSTGTSGNGHEQFF. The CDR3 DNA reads TGTGCCAGTAGTACCGGGACTAGCGGGAACGGTCATGAGCAGTTCTTC.